These T cell receptor beta chains were read from a single sample in a study of blood T cells in healthy people across ages. MiXCR was run by TCRdb on the 5' RACE reads, yielding one entry per CDR3 protein. The data hold about 680,000 distinct CDR3 sequences, with over 45% observed a single time. Source material: blood. The receptors stem from a woman aged 55-75 years in good health. Both conserved end residues are part of each CDR3. The order of the fields is V gene, clone size, J gene, D gene, CDR3 protein, CDR3 DNA. The D gene is left open where the match is weak. Size is stated for part of the rows, as once, few or many counts, or as a class when the clone is expanded.

v_gene: TRBV7-3
abundance: .
j_gene: TRBJ2-3
d_gene: TRBD2
CDR3aa: CASSQGGGKSTDTQYF
CDR3nt: TGTGCCAGCAGCCAAGGCGGGGGTAAGAGCACAGATACGCAGTATTTT

v_gene: TRBV27
abundance: few
j_gene: TRBJ1-2
d_gene: TRBD1
CDR3aa: CASRARGRVAYGYTF
CDR3nt: TGTGCCAGCAGGGCCAGGGGGCGAGTGGCTTATGGCTACACCTTC

v_gene: TRBV6-5
abundance: .
j_gene: TRBJ1-2
d_gene: .
CDR3aa: CASGTGRRVNYGYTF
CDR3nt: TGTGCCAGTGGAACGGGGAGGAGGGTTAACTATGGCTACACCTTC

v_gene: TRBV7-2
abundance: .
j_gene: TRBJ2-1
d_gene: .
CDR3aa: CTSSPLVSYNEQFF
CDR3nt: TGTACGAGCAGTCCACTAGTTTCTTACAATGAGCAGTTCTTC

v_gene: TRBV7-9
abundance: once
j_gene: TRBJ2-7
d_gene: .
CDR3aa: CASSLSAREQYF
CDR3nt: TGTGCCAGCAGCTTATCTGCTCGCGAGCAGTACTTC

v_gene: TRBV3-1
abundance: .
j_gene: TRBJ1-2
d_gene: TRBD1
CDR3aa: CASSQVSGGGYGYTF
CDR3nt: TGTGCCAGCAGCCAAGTGTCAGGGGGGGGCTATGGCTACACCTTC

v_gene: TRBV20-1
abundance: .
j_gene: TRBJ2-5
d_gene: .
CDR3aa: CSAEDRSQETQYF
CDR3nt: TGCAGTGCCGAAGACAGGTCTCAAGAGACCCAGTACTTC

v_gene: TRBV20-1
abundance: .
j_gene: TRBJ1-2
d_gene: TRBD1
CDR3aa: CSATVPGQGAYSGYTF
CDR3nt: TGCAGTGCTACCGTCCCGGGACAGGGGGCGTACTCTGGCTACACCTTC

v_gene: TRBV5-1
abundance: .
j_gene: TRBJ1-2
d_gene: .
CDR3aa: CASSWQGGDDYGYTF
CDR3nt: TGCGCCAGCAGCTGGCAGGGAGGAGACGACTATGGCTACACCTTC

v_gene: TRBV15
abundance: few
j_gene: TRBJ2-7
d_gene: .
CDR3aa: CATSRDREQYF
CDR3nt: TGTGCCACCAGCAGAGATCGCGAGCAGTACTTC

v_gene: TRBV9
abundance: .
j_gene: TRBJ2-5
d_gene: TRBD2
CDR3aa: CASSVGLAGSVQETQYF
CDR3nt: TGTGCCAGCAGCGTGGGACTAGCGGGATCCGTTCAAGAGACCCAGTACTTC

v_gene: TRBV9
abundance: .
j_gene: TRBJ1-4
d_gene: .
CDR3aa: CASSVGQLSEKLFF
CDR3nt: TGTGCCAGCAGCGTTGGACAGCTTAGTGAAAAACTGTTTTTT

v_gene: TRBV20-1
abundance: .
j_gene: TRBJ2-2
d_gene: .
CDR3aa: CSARAGFGELFF
CDR3nt: TGCAGTGCTAGAGCCGGGTTCGGGGAGCTGTTTTTT

v_gene: TRBV28
abundance: .
j_gene: TRBJ1-2
d_gene: TRBD1
CDR3aa: CASSKGGVEGYTF
CDR3nt: TGTGCCAGCAGTAAAGGGGGCGTGGAGGGCTACACCTTC

v_gene: TRBV14
abundance: few
j_gene: TRBJ1-6
d_gene: .
CDR3aa: CASSQESRVSPLHF
CDR3nt: TGTGCCAGCAGCCAAGAAAGCAGGGTTTCACCCCTCCACTTT

v_gene: TRBV20-1
abundance: few
j_gene: TRBJ2-1
d_gene: .
CDR3aa: CSAPGSGVGFNEQFF
CDR3nt: TGCAGTGCCCCCGGGTCGGGAGTAGGTTTCAATGAGCAGTTCTTC

v_gene: TRBV4-2
abundance: few
j_gene: TRBJ2-1
d_gene: .
CDR3aa: CASSPRAQNEQFF
CDR3nt: TGTGCCAGCAGCCCCCGGGCGCAAAATGAGCAGTTCTTC

v_gene: TRBV5-1
abundance: .
j_gene: TRBJ2-1
d_gene: .
CDR3aa: CASSFRPSYEQFF
CDR3nt: TGTGCCAGCAGCTTTCGCCCCTCCTACGAGCAGTTCTTC

v_gene: TRBV4-3
abundance: few
j_gene: TRBJ1-6
d_gene: .
CDR3aa: CASSQEGSLPILNSPLHF
CDR3nt: TGCGCCAGCAGCCAAGAGGGATCCTTACCGATTCTTAATTCACCCCTCCACTTT

v_gene: TRBV10-3
abundance: .
j_gene: TRBJ2-7
d_gene: TRBD2
CDR3aa: CAISESGYGTSGYNEQYF
CDR3nt: TGTGCCATCAGTGAGTCCGGCTACGGGACTAGCGGATACAATGAGCAGTACTTC

v_gene: TRBV14
abundance: many
j_gene: TRBJ2-7
d_gene: TRBD2
CDR3aa: CASSPGLAGAYEQYF
CDR3nt: TGTGCCAGCAGCCCAGGACTAGCGGGAGCCTACGAGCAGTACTTC

v_gene: TRBV29-1
abundance: many
j_gene: TRBJ2-7
d_gene: .
CDR3aa: CSAGVGLSYEQYF
CDR3nt: TGCAGCGCGGGCGTGGGGCTCTCCTACGAGCAGTACTTC

v_gene: TRBV12-3/TRBV12-4
abundance: .
j_gene: TRBJ1-5
d_gene: TRBD1
CDR3aa: CASSNTGVFGQPQHF
CDR3nt: TGTGCCAGCAGCAATACAGGGGTTTTTGGTCAGCCCCAGCATTTT

v_gene: TRBV20-1
abundance: .
j_gene: TRBJ1-1
d_gene: .
CDR3aa: CSARDHGYTEAFF
CDR3nt: TGCAGTGCTAGAGATCACGGCTACACTGAAGCTTTCTTT

v_gene: TRBV6-4
abundance: .
j_gene: TRBJ1-1
d_gene: TRBD1
CDR3aa: CATPGTGLREAFF
CDR3nt: TGTGCCACCCCCGGGACAGGGCTTCGGGAAGCTTTCTTT

v_gene: TRBV27
abundance: .
j_gene: TRBJ2-7
d_gene: TRBD2
CDR3aa: CASSRPFSGSSNEQYF
CDR3nt: TGTGCCAGCAGTCGCCCCTTTAGCGGGAGCTCAAATGAGCAGTACTTC

v_gene: TRBV27
abundance: .
j_gene: TRBJ1-2
d_gene: .
CDR3aa: CASSFLRDPLTNYGYTF
CDR3nt: TGTGCCAGCAGTTTCCTCCGGGACCCTCTCACGAACTATGGCTACACCTTC

v_gene: TRBV19
abundance: .
j_gene: TRBJ2-6
d_gene: .
CDR3aa: CASSIGGAFAGANVLTF
CDR3nt: TGTGCCAGTAGTATAGGCGGGGCCTTTGCTGGGGCCAACGTCCTGACTTTC

v_gene: TRBV3-1
abundance: few
j_gene: TRBJ2-2
d_gene: .
CDR3aa: CASSRLVAGELFF
CDR3nt: TGTGCCAGCAGCCGGCTAGTGGCCGGGGAGCTGTTTTTT

v_gene: TRBV28
abundance: .
j_gene: TRBJ2-5
d_gene: TRBD2
CDR3aa: CASKGGASGSGKTQYF
CDR3nt: TGTGCCAGCAAGGGGGGGGCTAGCGGGAGCGGAAAGACCCAGTACTTC

v_gene: TRBV18
abundance: .
j_gene: TRBJ1-2
d_gene: .
CDR3aa: CASSPSTGNGYTF
CDR3nt: TGTGCCAGCTCACCATCTACAGGGAATGGCTACACCTTC

v_gene: TRBV5-6
abundance: .
j_gene: TRBJ2-5
d_gene: TRBD1
CDR3aa: CASSSWPGTGYLKGTQYF
CDR3nt: TGTGCCAGCAGCTCTTGGCCAGGGACAGGCTATCTCAAAGGGACCCAGTACTTC

v_gene: TRBV3-1
abundance: few
j_gene: TRBJ2-7
d_gene: TRBD2
CDR3aa: CASSQNLAGTSYEQYF
CDR3nt: TGTGCCAGCAGCCAAAATCTAGCGGGGACCTCCTACGAGCAGTACTTC

v_gene: TRBV6-1
abundance: .
j_gene: TRBJ1-6
d_gene: .
CDR3aa: CASNGRSNSPLHF
CDR3nt: TGTGCCAGCAACGGGCGGAGTAATTCACCCCTCCACTTT

v_gene: TRBV30
abundance: few
j_gene: TRBJ2-4
d_gene: .
CDR3aa: CAWSPGSNLAKNIQYF
CDR3nt: TGTGCCTGGAGTCCCGGGTCCAATCTAGCCAAAAACATTCAGTACTTC

v_gene: TRBV7-2
abundance: .
j_gene: TRBJ2-7
d_gene: .
CDR3aa: CASSFAAGIGYEQYF
CDR3nt: TGTGCCAGCAGCTTCGCGGCAGGGATAGGTTACGAGCAGTACTTC

v_gene: TRBV6-5
abundance: .
j_gene: TRBJ2-5
d_gene: TRBD1
CDR3aa: CASRKTGGEWETQYF
CDR3nt: TGTGCCAGCAGAAAAACAGGGGGCGAATGGGAGACCCAGTACTTC

v_gene: TRBV6-6
abundance: .
j_gene: TRBJ2-1
d_gene: TRBD2
CDR3aa: CKPDGRAHNEQFF
CDR3nt: TGTAAACCCGACGGGAGGGCCCACAATGAGCAGTTCTTC

v_gene: TRBV20-1
abundance: few
j_gene: TRBJ1-2
d_gene: .
CDR3aa: CSARAMKSGDYGYTF
CDR3nt: TGCAGTGCTAGAGCGATGAAATCAGGGGACTATGGCTACACCTTC

v_gene: TRBV14
abundance: .
j_gene: TRBJ1-2
d_gene: TRBD1
CDR3aa: CASSPTGTGGGYTF
CDR3nt: TGTGCCAGCAGCCCAACAGGGACAGGTGGTGGCTACACCTTC

v_gene: TRBV7-2
abundance: many
j_gene: TRBJ2-3
d_gene: TRBD1
CDR3aa: CASSFSPDRGTQYF
CDR3nt: TGTGCCAGCAGCTTTAGCCCAGACAGGGGTACGCAGTATTTT

v_gene: TRBV7-2
abundance: once
j_gene: TRBJ2-3
d_gene: TRBD2
CDR3aa: CASSRAGGGSNTQYF
CDR3nt: TGTGCCAGCAGCAGAGCGGGAGGGGGCTCAAATACGCAGTATTTT

v_gene: TRBV28
abundance: .
j_gene: TRBJ1-3
d_gene: .
CDR3aa: CASSFLPGRGDTIYF
CDR3nt: TGTGCCAGCAGTTTTCTTCCGGGGCGGGGAGACACCATATATTTT

v_gene: TRBV20-1
abundance: .
j_gene: TRBJ1-6
d_gene: .
CDR3aa: CSARDLGGGNNSPLHF
CDR3nt: TGCAGTGCTAGAGATCTCGGGGGAGGGAATAATTCACCCCTCCACTTT

v_gene: TRBV6-5
abundance: .
j_gene: TRBJ2-3
d_gene: .
CDR3aa: CASSPGFGADTQYF
CDR3nt: TGTGCCAGCAGCCCGGGGTTTGGTGCAGATACGCAGTATTTT

v_gene: TRBV7-2
abundance: few
j_gene: TRBJ2-7
d_gene: TRBD1
CDR3aa: CASSLVATGLEQYF
CDR3nt: TGTGCCAGCAGCTTAGTTGCGACAGGGCTCGAGCAGTACTTC

v_gene: TRBV13
abundance: .
j_gene: TRBJ1-6
d_gene: .
CDR3aa: CASSQGKGMSPLHF
CDR3nt: TGTGCCAGCAGCCAAGGAAAGGGAATGTCACCCCTCCACTTT

v_gene: TRBV5-1
abundance: .
j_gene: TRBJ2-3
d_gene: .
CDR3aa: CASSFGTTGDTQYF
CDR3nt: TGCGCCAGCAGCTTCGGGACCACGGGAGATACGCAGTATTTT

v_gene: TRBV12-3/TRBV12-4
abundance: .
j_gene: TRBJ2-3
d_gene: .
CDR3aa: CASSLGGPSQYF
CDR3nt: TGTGCCAGCAGTCTTGGGGGCCCATCGCAGTATTTT

v_gene: TRBV4-2
abundance: .
j_gene: TRBJ2-7
d_gene: .
CDR3aa: CASSQDGDQLYNEQYF
CDR3nt: TGTGCCAGCAGCCAAGATGGGGACCAACTCTACAATGAGCAGTACTTC